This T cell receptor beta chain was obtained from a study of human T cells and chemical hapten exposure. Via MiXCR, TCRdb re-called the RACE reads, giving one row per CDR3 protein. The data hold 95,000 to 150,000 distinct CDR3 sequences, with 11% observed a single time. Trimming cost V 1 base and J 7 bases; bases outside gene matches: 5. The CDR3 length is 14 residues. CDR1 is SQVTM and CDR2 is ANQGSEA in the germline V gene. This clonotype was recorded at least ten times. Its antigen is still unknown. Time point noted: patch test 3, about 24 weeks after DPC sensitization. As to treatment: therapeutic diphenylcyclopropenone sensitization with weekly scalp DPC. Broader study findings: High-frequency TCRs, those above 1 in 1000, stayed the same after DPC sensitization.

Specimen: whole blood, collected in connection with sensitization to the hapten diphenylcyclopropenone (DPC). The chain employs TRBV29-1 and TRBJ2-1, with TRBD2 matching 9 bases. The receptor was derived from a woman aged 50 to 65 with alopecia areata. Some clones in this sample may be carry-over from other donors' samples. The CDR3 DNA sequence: TGCAGCGTTGAAGGCGGGAGGGCCTTGAATGAGCAGTTCTTC. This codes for CSVEGGRALNEQFF.